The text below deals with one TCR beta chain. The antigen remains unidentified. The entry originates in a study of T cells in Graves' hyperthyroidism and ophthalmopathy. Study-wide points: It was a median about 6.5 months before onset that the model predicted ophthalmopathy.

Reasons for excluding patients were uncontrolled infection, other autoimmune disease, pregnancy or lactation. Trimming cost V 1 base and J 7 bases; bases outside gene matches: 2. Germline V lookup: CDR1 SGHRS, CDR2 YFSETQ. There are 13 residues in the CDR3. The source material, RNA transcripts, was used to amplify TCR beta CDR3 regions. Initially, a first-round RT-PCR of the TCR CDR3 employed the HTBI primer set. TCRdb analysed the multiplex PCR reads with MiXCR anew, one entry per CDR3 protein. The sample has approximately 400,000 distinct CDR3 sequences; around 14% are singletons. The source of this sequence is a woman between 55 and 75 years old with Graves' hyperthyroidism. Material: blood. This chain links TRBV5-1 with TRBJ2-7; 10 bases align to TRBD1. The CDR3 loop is CASSLQGQGEQYF. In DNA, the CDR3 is TGCGCCAGCAGCTTGCAGGGACAGGGGGAGCAGTACTTC. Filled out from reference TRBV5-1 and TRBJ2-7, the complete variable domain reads KAGVTQTPRYLIKTRGQQVTLSCSPISGHRSVSWYQQTPGQGLQFLFEYFSETQRNKGNFPGRFSGRQFSNSRSEMNVSTLELGDSALYLCASSLQGQGEQYFGPGTRLTVT.